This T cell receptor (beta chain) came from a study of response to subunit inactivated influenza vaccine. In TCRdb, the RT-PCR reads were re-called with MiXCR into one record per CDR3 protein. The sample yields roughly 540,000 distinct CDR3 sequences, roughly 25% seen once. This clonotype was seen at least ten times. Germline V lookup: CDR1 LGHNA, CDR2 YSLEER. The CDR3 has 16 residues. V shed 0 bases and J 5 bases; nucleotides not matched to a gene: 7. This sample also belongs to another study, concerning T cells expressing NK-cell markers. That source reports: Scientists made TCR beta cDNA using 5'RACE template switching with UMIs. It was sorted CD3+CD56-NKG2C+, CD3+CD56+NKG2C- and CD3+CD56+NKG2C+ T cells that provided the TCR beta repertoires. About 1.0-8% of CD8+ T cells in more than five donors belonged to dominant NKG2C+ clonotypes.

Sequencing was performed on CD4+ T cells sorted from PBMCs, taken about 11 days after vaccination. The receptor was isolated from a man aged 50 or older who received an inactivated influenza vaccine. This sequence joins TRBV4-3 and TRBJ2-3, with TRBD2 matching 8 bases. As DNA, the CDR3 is TGCGCCAGCAGCCAAGATCTGGGCGGGGGGATAGATACGCAGTATTTT. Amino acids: CASSQDLGGGIDTQYF.